The rows below give T cell receptor beta chains drawn from one sample of a study of CD8 T cells in Susac syndrome. TCRdb reanalysed the immunoSEQ multiplex PCR reads using MiXCR and keeps one entry per CDR3 protein. The table includes more than 90,000 distinct CDR3 sequences, approximately 93% detected once. The sample consisted of CD4+ T cells from PBMCs. The receptor source for this set is a human donor with multiple sclerosis. The CDR3 runs from the conserved cysteine through the conserved F or W. Each record gives: V gene, J gene, D gene, clone size, CDR3 DNA, CDR3 protein. D genes are given only for firm matches. Only part of the rows carry a size: once, few, many, or a class if the clone is expanded.

V gene: TRBV29-1; J gene: TRBJ2-2; D gene: -; clone size: -; CDR3 DNA: TGCAGCGCGGGCCCCCGGAGCACCGGGGAGCTGTTTTTT; CDR3 protein: CSAGPRSTGELFF
V gene: TRBV20-1; J gene: TRBJ2-7; D gene: -; clone size: -; CDR3 DNA: TGCAGTGCTAGAGGTCTGACCTCCCGGCTCTACGAGCAGTACTTC; CDR3 protein: CSARGLTSRLYEQYF
V gene: TRBV2; J gene: TRBJ1-1; D gene: -; clone size: -; CDR3 DNA: TGTGCCAGCAGTGATTACGTAGACACTGAAGCTTTCTTT; CDR3 protein: CASSDYVDTEAFF
V gene: TRBV19; J gene: TRBJ1-1; D gene: TRBD1; clone size: -; CDR3 DNA: TGTGCCAGTAGTATAAGGGACAGGGATCCAGCTTTCTTT; CDR3 protein: CASSIRDRDPAFF
V gene: TRBV30; J gene: TRBJ2-1; D gene: -; clone size: -; CDR3 DNA: TGTGCCTGGAGTGGGGCTATGAGCTCCTACAATGAGCAGTTCTTC; CDR3 protein: CAWSGAMSSYNEQFF
V gene: TRBV12-3/TRBV12-4; J gene: TRBJ1-6; D gene: TRBD1; clone size: -; CDR3 DNA: TGTGCCAGCAGTCGCACCGGGACAGGGGGCTCACCCCTCCACTTT; CDR3 protein: CASSRTGTGGSPLHF
V gene: TRBV29-1; J gene: TRBJ1-5; D gene: -; clone size: -; CDR3 DNA: TGCAGCGCCTCTTATGGGATCAATCAGCCCCAGCATTTT; CDR3 protein: CSASYGINQPQHF
V gene: TRBV7-9; J gene: TRBJ2-2; D gene: -; clone size: -; CDR3 DNA: TGTGCCAGCAGCTCCCAACACGGAGTCGGATCGAACACCGGGGAGCTGTTTTTT; CDR3 protein: CASSSQHGVGSNTGELFF
V gene: TRBV12-3/TRBV12-4; J gene: TRBJ1-1; D gene: TRBD1; clone size: -; CDR3 DNA: TGTGCCAGCACCCTGACAGGGGGCGGCACTGAAGCTTTCTTT; CDR3 protein: CASTLTGGGTEAFF
V gene: TRBV29-1; J gene: TRBJ1-1; D gene: -; clone size: -; CDR3 DNA: TGCAGCGTTGAAATACGGGAGAGGGAGAAAGCTTTCTTT; CDR3 protein: CSVEIREREKAFF
V gene: TRBV7-2; J gene: TRBJ2-7; D gene: -; clone size: -; CDR3 DNA: TGTGCCAGCAGCTTCACCCGGGCAGAGCAGTACTTC; CDR3 protein: CASSFTRAEQYF
V gene: TRBV29-1; J gene: TRBJ1-2; D gene: TRBD1; clone size: once; CDR3 DNA: TGCAGCGTAAAAAGGACAGGATCAAACTATGGCTACACCTTC; CDR3 protein: CSVKRTGSNYGYTF
V gene: TRBV6-2/TRBV6-3; J gene: TRBJ2-4; D gene: -; clone size: -; CDR3 DNA: TGTGCCAGCAGTTATGGGTTGGAGGCCAAAAACATTCAGTACTTC; CDR3 protein: CASSYGLEAKNIQYF
V gene: TRBV3-1; J gene: TRBJ1-1; D gene: -; clone size: -; CDR3 DNA: TGTGCCAGCAGCGACCTCGGACGGTTCGGGAACACTGAAGCTTTCTTT; CDR3 protein: CASSDLGRFGNTEAFF
V gene: TRBV6-2/TRBV6-3; J gene: TRBJ2-2; D gene: TRBD1; clone size: -; CDR3 DNA: TGTGCCAGCAGTTACGGATGGACAGGGAACACCGGGGAGCTGTTTTTT; CDR3 protein: CASSYGWTGNTGELFF
V gene: TRBV18; J gene: TRBJ2-1; D gene: TRBD2; clone size: -; CDR3 DNA: TGTGCCAGCTCACGGGGACTAGCGGGCGTCAATGAGCAGTTCTTC; CDR3 protein: CASSRGLAGVNEQFF
V gene: TRBV3-1; J gene: TRBJ1-1; D gene: -; clone size: -; CDR3 DNA: TGTGCCAGCAGCCAAGATCATGGGGGGACTGAAGCTTTCTTT; CDR3 protein: CASSQDHGGTEAFF
V gene: TRBV11-2; J gene: TRBJ2-1; D gene: -; clone size: -; CDR3 DNA: TGTGCCAGCAGCTTAGATCAGGGGACAAAGAATGAGCAGTTCTTC; CDR3 protein: CASSLDQGTKNEQFF
V gene: TRBV12-3/TRBV12-4; J gene: TRBJ1-5; D gene: -; clone size: once; CDR3 DNA: TGTGCCAGCAGTGCCACGTGGGGAGGTAGCAATCAGCCCCAGCATTTT; CDR3 protein: CASSATWGGSNQPQHF
V gene: TRBV7-2; J gene: TRBJ2-7; D gene: -; clone size: -; CDR3 DNA: TGTGCCAGCAGCTTAGGGCAGGGCCTCCGAACCTACGAGCAGTACTTC; CDR3 protein: CASSLGQGLRTYEQYF
V gene: TRBV7-9; J gene: TRBJ1-6; D gene: -; clone size: -; CDR3 DNA: TGTGCCAGCAGCGCAGACTTTATGGGGGGGGACAATTCACCCCTCCACTTT; CDR3 protein: CASSADFMGGDNSPLHF
V gene: TRBV20-1; J gene: TRBJ2-6; D gene: -; clone size: -; CDR3 DNA: TGCAGTGCATCCAAAGGGGGAGGAAGGGTCTCTGGGGCCAACGTCCTGACTTTC; CDR3 protein: CSASKGGGRVSGANVLTF
V gene: TRBV14; J gene: TRBJ1-1; D gene: -; clone size: -; CDR3 DNA: TGTGCCAGCAGCCAACACACAGGGCGGAACACTGAAGCTTTCTTT; CDR3 protein: CASSQHTGRNTEAFF
V gene: TRBV6-5; J gene: TRBJ1-2; D gene: -; clone size: -; CDR3 DNA: TGTGCCAGCAGTTACTCAGGATTCGCCTATGGCTACACCTTC; CDR3 protein: CASSYSGFAYGYTF
V gene: TRBV2; J gene: TRBJ1-1; D gene: -; clone size: -; CDR3 DNA: TGTGCCAGCAACGTGGTACGGGCCGGGGGGGAAGCTTTCTTT; CDR3 protein: CASNVVRAGGEAFF
V gene: TRBV28; J gene: TRBJ1-1; D gene: -; clone size: -; CDR3 DNA: TGTGCCAGCAGTGAACCGGGACGCACTGAAGCTTTCTTT; CDR3 protein: CASSEPGRTEAFF
V gene: TRBV27; J gene: TRBJ2-2; D gene: -; clone size: -; CDR3 DNA: TGTGCCAGCGGTCTCGGCGCCGGGGAGCTGTTTTTT; CDR3 protein: CASGLGAGELFF
V gene: TRBV7-6; J gene: TRBJ2-3; D gene: TRBD2; clone size: -; CDR3 DNA: TGTGCCAGCACCATTAGCGGGCCGACAGATACGCAGTATTTT; CDR3 protein: CASTISGPTDTQYF
V gene: TRBV5-1; J gene: TRBJ1-4; D gene: TRBD1; clone size: -; CDR3 DNA: TGCGCCAGCAGCCTGGACAGGGAAAAACTGTTTTTT; CDR3 protein: CASSLDREKLFF
V gene: TRBV30; J gene: TRBJ1-1; D gene: -; clone size: -; CDR3 DNA: TGTGCCTGGACCTTTGGGGATGAAGCTTTCTTT; CDR3 protein: CAWTFGDEAFF
V gene: TRBV3-1; J gene: TRBJ2-7; D gene: TRBD2; clone size: -; CDR3 DNA: TGTGCCAGCAGCCAAGGACTAGCGGTCCACGAGCAGTACTTC; CDR3 protein: CASSQGLAVHEQYF
V gene: TRBV18; J gene: TRBJ1-2; D gene: -; clone size: -; CDR3 DNA: TGTGCCAGCTCACAAGACAAAAACTATGGCTACACCTTC; CDR3 protein: CASSQDKNYGYTF
V gene: TRBV6-5; J gene: TRBJ1-6; D gene: -; clone size: -; CDR3 DNA: TGTGCCAGCAGTTACCGATCAGGGGTGTCGGATTCACCCCTCCACTTT; CDR3 protein: CASSYRSGVSDSPLHF
V gene: TRBV19; J gene: TRBJ2-7; D gene: -; clone size: -; CDR3 DNA: TGTGCCAGTAGTTTACCGGGACACCCCTACGAGCAGTACTTC; CDR3 protein: CASSLPGHPYEQYF
V gene: TRBV18; J gene: TRBJ2-5; D gene: TRBD1; clone size: -; CDR3 DNA: TGTGCCAGCTCCCAGGGGGTTCAAGAGACCCAGTACTTC; CDR3 protein: CASSQGVQETQYF
V gene: TRBV6-2/TRBV6-3; J gene: TRBJ1-5; D gene: -; clone size: -; CDR3 DNA: TGTGCCAGCAGCAGCAGACTTAGCAATCAGCCCCAGCATTTT; CDR3 protein: CASSSRLSNQPQHF
V gene: TRBV7-9; J gene: TRBJ2-7; D gene: -; clone size: -; CDR3 DNA: TGTGCCAGCAGCTTAGAGGCAGGGGGGTTCGACGAGCAGTACTTC; CDR3 protein: CASSLEAGGFDEQYF
V gene: TRBV4-1; J gene: TRBJ2-7; D gene: TRBD1; clone size: once; CDR3 DNA: TGCGCCAGCAGCCAAGAGGGACGGACAGGTACCTACGAGCAGTACTTC; CDR3 protein: CASSQEGRTGTYEQYF
V gene: TRBV29-1; J gene: TRBJ2-3; D gene: TRBD1; clone size: -; CDR3 DNA: TGCAGCGTTGAAGATAGGGGGACAGGGACAGATACGCAGTATTTT; CDR3 protein: CSVEDRGTGTDTQYF
V gene: TRBV9; J gene: TRBJ2-2; D gene: -; clone size: -; CDR3 DNA: TGTGCCAGCACCTTTAAGAGCACCGGGGAGCTGTTTTTT; CDR3 protein: CASTFKSTGELFF
V gene: TRBV28; J gene: TRBJ1-1; D gene: -; clone size: -; CDR3 DNA: TGTGCCAGCCTTAAGGCAGGTAACTTTCTGGGGGCTTTCTTT; CDR3 protein: CASLKAGNFLGAFF
V gene: TRBV5-6; J gene: TRBJ2-2; D gene: TRBD1; clone size: -; CDR3 DNA: TGTGCCAGCAGCTGGGGGACAGGGGACACCGGGGAGCTGTTTTTT; CDR3 protein: CASSWGTGDTGELFF
V gene: TRBV7-2; J gene: TRBJ1-5; D gene: -; clone size: few; CDR3 DNA: TGTGCCAGCAGCTTAGAATTTTCCAGAGGTCAGCCCCAGCATTTT; CDR3 protein: CASSLEFSRGQPQHF
V gene: TRBV18; J gene: TRBJ1-1; D gene: -; clone size: -; CDR3 DNA: TGTGCCAGCTCACCACAGGGGACGCTGAACACTGAAGCTTTCTTT; CDR3 protein: CASSPQGTLNTEAFF
V gene: TRBV20-1; J gene: TRBJ2-7; D gene: -; clone size: once; CDR3 DNA: TGCAGTGCTAGCCCTTCTGGGCCCTCCTACGAGCAGTACTTC; CDR3 protein: CSASPSGPSYEQYF
V gene: TRBV12-3/TRBV12-4; J gene: TRBJ1-1; D gene: TRBD1; clone size: once; CDR3 DNA: TGTGCCAGCAGCCCCGGACAGGGGGCTGAAGCTTTCTTT; CDR3 protein: CASSPGQGAEAFF
V gene: TRBV5-4; J gene: TRBJ2-1; D gene: TRBD2; clone size: -; CDR3 DNA: TGTGCCAGCAGCTCCGGGACTACCTACTACAATGAGCAGTTCTTC; CDR3 protein: CASSSGTTYYNEQFF
V gene: TRBV5-4; J gene: TRBJ1-1; D gene: -; clone size: once; CDR3 DNA: TGTGCCAGCAGCTTGGCCCGTAGCAACACTGAAGCTTTCTTT; CDR3 protein: CASSLARSNTEAFF
V gene: TRBV19; J gene: TRBJ1-2; D gene: -; clone size: -; CDR3 DNA: TGTGCCAGTAGTATCGGGGGAGGGGACTATGGCTACACCTTC; CDR3 protein: CASSIGGGDYGYTF